This entry is about one T cell receptor beta chain. This entry is derived from a study of T-cell memory formation after mild COVID-19. Trimming shortened V by 0 bases and J by 4 bases, and 5 bases separated the two germline ends. The germline CDR1 and CDR2 sequences are SGDLS and YYNGEE. The CDR3 sequence is 13 residues long. Using its own MiXCR run on the 5' RACE reads, TCRdb lists one record per CDR3 protein. The sample has some 450,000 distinct CDR3 sequences, more than 15% seen once. The specimen was PBMCs or a T cell subset sorted from them (not recorded which). This chain uses TRBV9 with TRBJ1-5; D is ambiguous. This receptor was obtained from a man in his late teens or twenties who had mild COVID-19 (a few samples of this study predate the infection). Cell type and time point are not known. The CDR3 sequence is CASSVEANQPQHF. CDR3 bases: TGTGCCAGCAGCGTAGAGGCTAATCAGCCCCAGCATTTT.